A single sample is the source of the 7 T cell receptor beta chains below, sequenced in a study of identical twins. TCRdb re-analysed the 5' RACE reads in MiXCR, keeping a single row per CDR3 protein. The table includes about 700,000 distinct CDR3 sequences, around 8.6% detected once. These data also featured in a second study, about yellow fever vaccine responses in identical twins.

Sequencing was performed on PBMCs. The receptors here all came from a woman aged 18-29 years in good health.

This clonotype showed up just a few times. The chain uses TRBV20-1 and TRBJ2-4; no firm D call. Germline lookup yields CDR1 DFQATT and CDR2 SNEGSKA (reference sequence). Deletions cut 6 bases from V and 0 bases from J, with 6 bases between. There are 12 residues in the CDR3. The CDR3 loop reads CSARLAKNIQYF. The DNA for the CDR3 is TGCAGTGCACGATTAGCCAAAAACATTCAGTACTTC.

The V gene is TRBV3-1, the J gene TRBJ2-5; 7 bases are shared with TRBD1. Per germline, CDR1 LGHDT and CDR2 YNNKEL (reference sequence). The CDR3 spans 16 residues. Trimming removed 4 bases from V and 2 bases from J; junction bases left unmatched: 10. CDR3 amino acids: CASSPSDRWHQETQYF. DNA of the CDR3: TGTGCCAGCAGCCCCTCGGACAGGTGGCATCAAGAGACCCAGTACTTC.

This clonotype has a count of ten or more. The chain combines TRBV29-1 with TRBJ2-7, with 10 positions matching TRBD1. Germline values: CDR1 SQVTM, CDR2 ANQGSEA. This CDR3 has 14 amino acids. Trimming cost V 6 bases and J 5 bases; bases outside gene matches: 10. The CDR3 nucleotides read TGCAGCGTCTCCGCCGGGACAGGGGTCCACGAGCAGTACTTC. Translated, it gives CSVSAGTGVHEQYF.

As concerns this clonotype: At one boundary the junction diverges from the germline segment, which might be a read error. The chain combines TRBV7-7 with TRBJ2-5; TRBD1 matches 9 bases. From germline, CDR1 is SSHAT and CDR2 FNYEAQ (reference sequence). This CDR3 region has 17 residues. This chain's CDR3 is CASSSATGTGIGKTQYF. The CDR3 nucleotides read TGTGCTAGCAGCTCTGCTACCGGGACAGGGATTGGGAAGACCCAGTACTTC. The full variable domain, rest sourced from reference TRBV7-7 and TRBJ2-5, is GAGVSQSPRYKVTKRGQDVTLRCDPISSHATLYWYQQALGQGPEFLTYFNYEAQPDKSGLPSDRFSAERPEGSISTLTIQRTEQRDSAMYRCASSSATGTGIGKTQYFGPGTRLLVL.

The chain employs TRBV7-9 and TRBJ1-6; the match to TRBD1 covers 8 bases. J gave up 8 bases and V 5 bases, and 8 bases lay outside the gene matches. The CDR3 spans 15 residues. Germline V gene lookup returns CDR1 SEHNR and CDR2 FQNEAQ (reference sequence). The CDR3 sequence is CASSRGTGGHSPLHF. The CDR3 region has the DNA TGTGCCAGCAGCCGAGGGACAGGAGGACATTCACCCCTCCACTTT.

This clonotype was counted only a few times. The genes are TRBV7-9 and TRBJ2-1; 11 nucleotides line up with TRBD2. This CDR3 region has 13 residues. V was pared by 5 bases and J by 14 bases, with 8 bases of the junction left unmatched. CDR1 is SEHNR and CDR2 is FQNEAQ in the germline V gene (reference sequence). The CDR3, as DNA: TGTGCCAGCAGCGCGGGACTAGCGGAGGTAGAGTTCTTC. Translation gives CASSAGLAEVEFF.

This clonotype was counted a few times. This sequence joins TRBV24-1 and TRBJ2-1; D remains unclear. The CDR3 is 13 amino acids. Germline loops: CDR1 KGHDR, CDR2 SFDVKD. Trimming removed 3 bases from V and 8 bases from J, with 10 bases in between. The CDR3 DNA reads TGTGCCACCAGTGATAAAATAGAGGATGAGCAGTTCTTC. It yields the protein CATSDKIEDEQFF.